These 22 T cell receptor beta chains were all obtained from the same sample, sequenced in a study of early T cells in non-severe SARS-CoV-2 infection. TCRdb independently ran MiXCR on the 5' RACE reads; one entry per CDR3 protein. The table has about 55,000 distinct CDR3 sequences, roughly an eighth seen once. The material sequenced was whole blood. The receptors stem from an adult who was a healthcare worker with PCR-confirmed SARS-CoV-2 infection or an uninfected control (not recorded which).

This clonotype has only a few counts. The J gene is TRBJ2-5, the V gene TRBV20-1; perhaps D is TRBD1 or TRBD2 (5 bases each). Trimming took 4 bases from V and 4 from J, leaving 16 bases between them. The germline CDR1 and CDR2 sequences are DFQATT and SNEGSKA (reference sequence). The CDR3 is made up of 14 amino acids. The CDR3 sequence: CSATLLGAPETQYF. The DNA for the CDR3 is TGCAGTGCTACCCTTCTCGGGGCCCCAGAGACCCAGTACTTC.

This clonotype occurred many times. This chain links TRBV6-6 with TRBJ1-6; D unresolved. Germline lookup yields CDR1 MNHNY and CDR2 SVGAGI (reference sequence). The germline V and J ends were trimmed by 4 bases and 7 bases, with 8 bases remaining between them. The CDR3 spans 13 residues. DNA of the CDR3: TGTGCCAGCAGTTTTGACGGGAATTCACCCCTCCACTTT. It specifies CASSFDGNSPLHF.

This chain connects TRBV11-2 to TRBJ2-3; D gene ambiguous. Germline V CDR1 and CDR2: SGHAT, FQNNGV. The CDR3 consists of 12 residues. The V and J ends lost 5 bases and 4 bases respectively, with 7 bases between them. For the CDR3, the DNA is TGTGCCAGCAGCCCTGGAGCAGATACGCAGTATTTT. Translation: CASSPGADTQYF. The full variable domain, its missing parts supplied by reference TRBV11-2 and TRBJ2-3, is EAGVAQSPRYKIIEKRQSVAFWCNPISGHATLYWYQQILGQGPKLLIQFQNNGVVDDSQLPKDRFSAERLKGVDSTLKIQPAKLEDSAVYLCASSPGADTQYFGPGTRLTVL.

This clonotype was seen more than once but under ten times. In DNA form, the CDR3 reads TGTGCCAGCAGATCCACAGGGGAGTTGTATGGCTACACCTTC. It is translated as CASRSTGELYGYTF. The rearrangement uses TRBV12-3 or TRBV12-4 and TRBJ1-2, with TRBD1 matching 7 bases. The ends lost 6 bases at V and 5 bases at J; junction bases unmatched: 9. The CDR3 totals 14 residues.

The chain recombines TRBV5-1 with TRBJ1-1; 8 bases map to TRBD1. After removal of 4 bases from V and 1 base from J, the junction contained 6 bases not matched to a gene. Germline assignment: CDR1 SGHRS and CDR2 YFSETQ. The CDR3 loop spans 15 amino acids. The CDR3 region is CASSPRTGRNTEAFF. CDR3 nucleotide sequence: TGCGCCAGCAGCCCGAGGACAGGGAGGAACACTGAAGCTTTCTTT.

The CDR3 nucleotides are TGTGCCAGCAGCCCCCGGTTGGGGATGAGCTCTGGGGCCAACGTCCTGACTTTC. Translating it yields CASSPRLGMSSGANVLTF. This chain connects TRBV14 to TRBJ2-6, with unresolved D. The CDR3 loop spans 18 amino acids. Trimming cost V 4 bases and J 0 bases, with 16 bases left between them. Germline values: CDR1 SGHDN, CDR2 FVKESK. Based on the CDR3 plus reference TRBV14 and TRBJ2-6, the full variable domain is EAGVTQFPSHSVIEKGQTVTLRCDPISGHDNLYWYRRVMGKEIKFLLHFVKESKQDESGMPNNRFLAERTGGTYSTLKVQPAELEDSGVYFCASSPRLGMSSGANVLTFGAGSRLTVL.

This clonotype was picked up a small number of times. The rearrangement uses TRBV7-8 and TRBJ2-3, with D possibly being TRBD1 (5 bases). Germline CDR1 reads SGHVS; CDR2 reads FQNEAQ. This CDR3 contains 15 residues. V lost 4 bases and J 0 bases, leaving 11 bases between the germline ends. CDR3 nucleotides: TGTGCCAGCAGCTATCAGGGTTCTAGCACAGATACGCAGTATTTT. It is translated as CASSYQGSSTDTQYF.

The chain joins TRBV29-1 to TRBJ2-1, with D perhaps assigned TRBD1 or TRBD2 (5 bases each). The CDR3 loop spans 11 amino acids. V was cut by 1 base and J by 12 bases, with 10 bases left in between. Germline CDR1 reads SQVTM; CDR2 reads ANQGSEA. CDR3 nucleotide sequence: TGCAGCGTTGAAGCTGGGGGTGGGCAGTTCTTC. Translated, it gives CSVEAGGGQFF.

This clonotype has only a few counts. This chain links TRBV18 with TRBJ1-4, with D perhaps matching TRBD1 (6 bases). Trimming left V 4 bases short and J 8 bases short, with 11 bases between. This CDR3 has 13 amino acids. In germline, CDR1 is KGHSH, CDR2 LQKENI. This chain's CDR3 is CASSQGHGEKLFF. The CDR3 bases are TGTGCCAGCTCACAGGGACACGGGGAAAAACTGTTTTTT.

This chain joins TRBV6-4 and TRBJ1-1, with TRBD1 matching over 7 bases. CDR1 and CDR2 from the germline V gene are MRHNA and SNTAGT. The length of the CDR3 is 14 residues. V gave up 0 bases and J gave up 4 bases; unmatched junction bases: 2. Written as DNA, the CDR3 is TGTGCCAGCAGTGACTCGAACAGGGGCACTGAAGCTTTCTTT. It is translated as CASSDSNRGTEAFF.

In its sample, this clonotype was seen many times. This chain uses TRBV7-8 with TRBJ2-7; D tentatively reads TRBD1 or TRBD2 (6 bases each). V lost 3 bases, J lost 8 bases, and 20 bases lay in between. This CDR3 is built from 15 residues. The V gene's germline CDR1 is SGHVS and CDR2 FQNEAQ. CDR3: CASSFDNRDGGQQYF. In DNA, the CDR3 is TGTGCCAGCAGCTTTGACAACAGGGACGGGGGACAGCAGTACTTC.

The chain joins TRBV12-3 or TRBV12-4 to TRBJ1-3; no clear D. Trimming removed 5 bases at V and 2 bases at J, with 7 bases between. There are 13 residues in the CDR3. The CDR3 is CASSLGTGNTIYF. CDR3 bases: TGTGCCAGCAGTCTTGGTACTGGAAACACCATATATTTT.

This clonotype showed up many times. V gene TRBV6-1 combines with J gene TRBJ2-5, with no clear D. CDR3 length: 13 amino acids. CDR1 is MNHNS and CDR2 is SASEGT in the germline V gene. V was pared by 4 bases and J by 1 base, with 7 bases between. The DNA of the CDR3 is TGTGCCAGCAGTGGCTGGGGCCAAGAGACCCAGTACTTC. It specifies CASSGWGQETQYF.

This clonotype was seen ten or more times. This sequence joins TRBV2 and TRBJ1-5; possible D gene TRBD1, 6 bases. Germline V gene lookup returns CDR1 SNHLY and CDR2 FYNNEI. Trimming cost V 7 bases and J 0 bases, with 16 bases left between them. CDR3 size: 16 residues. The CDR3: CASTGVRGASNQPQHF. The CDR3 region has the DNA TGTGCCAGCACAGGGGTTAGGGGGGCTAGCAATCAGCCCCAGCATTTT. Based on the CDR3 plus reference TRBV2 and TRBJ1-5, the full variable domain is EPEVTQTPSHQVTQMGQEVILRCVPISNHLYFYWYRQILGQKVEFLVSFYNNEISEKSEIFDDQFSVERPDGSNFTLKIRSTKLEDSAMYFCASTGVRGASNQPQHFGDGTRLSIL.

The sample holds many counts of this clonotype. The chain links TRBV6-2 or TRBV6-3 to TRBJ2-2; no definite D call. The germline V and J ends were trimmed by 0 bases and 2 bases, with 10 bases remaining between them. This CDR3 has 16 residues. Germline V lookup: CDR1 MNHEY, CDR2 SVGEGT. The CDR3 here is CASSYSRLRNTGELFF. CDR3 in DNA: TGTGCCAGCAGTTACTCGAGACTCAGAAACACCGGGGAGCTGTTTTTT.

A word on this clonotype: At one end the junction does not follow the germline gene, possibly because of a read error. V gene TRBV7-9 combines with J gene TRBJ2-7, with a weak D call TRBD2 (6 bases). The V gene's germline CDR1 is SEHNR and CDR2 FQNEAQ (reference sequence). The CDR3 consists of 14 residues. This chain's CDR3 is CARSSLADSYEQYF. For the CDR3, the DNA is TGTGCCAGGAGCTCCTTAGCGGACTCCTACGAGCAGTACTTC.

The V gene is TRBV6-1, the J gene TRBJ1-1; D may be TRBD1 (5 bases). Looked up from germline, CDR1 is MNHNS and CDR2 is SASEGT. The V end was cut by 5 bases, the J end by 1 base, with 8 bases between. The CDR3 has 13 residues. The CDR3 DNA is TGTGCCAGCAGTCAGGGCAGGAACACTGAAGCTTTCTTT. The encoded protein is CASSQGRNTEAFF.

This clonotype was detected many times. The V gene is TRBV7-8, the J gene TRBJ2-7; D tentatively reads TRBD1 or TRBD2 (5 bases each). V lost 5 bases to trimming and J lost 7 bases, with 21 bases between them. Germline CDR1 is SGHVS and CDR2 is FQNEAQ. There are 15 residues in the CDR3. The CDR3 here is CASSPGTESYWEQYF. DNA of the CDR3: TGTGCCAGCAGCCCTGGGACGGAATCCTACTGGGAGCAGTACTTC.

A remark on this clonotype: A single base separates this from a much larger clone, so it may be a read error. The V gene is TRBV6-1, the J gene TRBJ2-4, with 9 nucleotides matching TRBD2. Germline CDR1 is MNHNS and CDR2 is SASEGT. This CDR3 contains 16 residues. V was clipped by 1 base and J by 11 bases; unmatched bases: 12. The CDR3 bases are TGTGCCAGCAGTGAAGAGGTAGCGGGGGCTGGCGGCTTTCAGTACTTC. Translation: CASSEEVAGAGGFQYF.

This clonotype was seen only a few times. This rearrangement joins TRBV7-2 to TRBJ2-5; the match to TRBD2 covers 12 bases. J was trimmed by 5 bases and V by 3 bases; bases with no gene match: 4. The germline CDR1 and CDR2 sequences are SGHTA and FQGNSA. This CDR3 is built from 15 residues. CDR3 nucleotides: TGTGCCAGCAGCTTTACTAGCGGGGGGCAGGAGACCCAGTACTTC. Translating it yields CASSFTSGGQETQYF.

This clonotype has a count of ten or more. The chain carries TRBV20-1 and TRBJ1-2, with D perhaps TRBD1 (5 bases). The CDR3 contains 15 residues. V gave up 5 bases and J gave up 8 bases, with 24 bases separating them. CDR1 and CDR2 (germline): DFQATT, SNEGSKA (reference sequence). CDR3 region: CSAPYSPGRPLGYTF. CDR3 sequence (DNA): TGCAGTGCTCCCTACTCGCCAGGGCGTCCGCTAGGCTACACCTTC.

J is TRBJ2-1 and V is TRBV27; D perhaps matches TRBD2 (6 bases). The CDR3 is made up of 12 amino acids. With 5 bases removed from V and 9 bases from J, the gap between germline ends came to 11 bases. Germline loops: CDR1 MNHEY, CDR2 SMNVEV (reference sequence). In DNA form, the CDR3 reads TGTGCCAGCAGTGGCCGGCGGGGTGAGCAGTTCTTC. It is translated as CASSGRRGEQFF.